This TCR beta chain originates from a study of blood T cell repertoires in COVID-19. At the level of the study: Sites across the United States, Italy and Spain contributed samples from acute and convalescent COVID-19. In each case, the material was cDNA or gDNA derived from T cells, B-cell-depleted T cells, or PBMCs.

This clone was counted at least ten times. In the authors' methods: Scientists estimated how many nucleated cells there were by amplifying reference gene primers. The data were produced by immunoSEQ multiplex PCR, yet TCRdb's version contains in-frame clones alone and is incomplete. V and J calls and clone size are as listed in that table; D and trimming were resolved from the DNA. This repertoire shows more than 65,000 clones, about three quarters found once; its top ten account for approximately 40%. Germline values: CDR1 MNHNS, CDR2 SASEGT. Trimming took 0 bases from V and 6 from J, leaving 15 bases between them. The CDR3 is 16 amino acids.

The chain joins TRBV6-1 to TRBJ1-5; D uncertain. This receptor was identified in a woman in her 70s with acute or convalescent COVID-19. The specimen sequenced was peripheral blood. CDR3 DNA: TGTGCCAGCAGTGAAGCCAGCCCGGGGATCGTTCAGCCCCAGCATTTT. This sequence encodes CASSEASPGIVQPQHF.